This TCR beta chain was captured by sequencing in a study of beta chain features in type 1 diabetes. Findings and caveats of the study: TCRB repertoires of naive, central memory and Treg cells appeared more similar among patients than among healthy donors.

As for this clone: The antigen is undetermined.

The CDR3 has 13 amino acids. CDR1 and CDR2 from the germline V gene are SQVTM and ANQGSEA. V was clipped by 4 bases and J by 4 bases; unmatched bases: 4. The authors reverse transcribed all of the isolated RNA, so sequencing captured expressed TCRB transcripts. TCRdb's table, derived via immunoSEQ multiplex PCR, lists solely in-frame clones and lacks some. The table shows about 340,000 clones, with less than 9.5% occurring only once. Material: central memory CD4+ T cells from blood. The genes are TRBV29-1 and TRBJ2-5, with TRBD1 matching over 9 bases. This TCR was recovered from a woman aged 18-29 years in good health. CDR3 in amino acids: CSVGGTGRETQYF. CDR3 bases: TGCAGCGTTGGGGGGACAGGGCGAGAGACCCAGTACTTC.